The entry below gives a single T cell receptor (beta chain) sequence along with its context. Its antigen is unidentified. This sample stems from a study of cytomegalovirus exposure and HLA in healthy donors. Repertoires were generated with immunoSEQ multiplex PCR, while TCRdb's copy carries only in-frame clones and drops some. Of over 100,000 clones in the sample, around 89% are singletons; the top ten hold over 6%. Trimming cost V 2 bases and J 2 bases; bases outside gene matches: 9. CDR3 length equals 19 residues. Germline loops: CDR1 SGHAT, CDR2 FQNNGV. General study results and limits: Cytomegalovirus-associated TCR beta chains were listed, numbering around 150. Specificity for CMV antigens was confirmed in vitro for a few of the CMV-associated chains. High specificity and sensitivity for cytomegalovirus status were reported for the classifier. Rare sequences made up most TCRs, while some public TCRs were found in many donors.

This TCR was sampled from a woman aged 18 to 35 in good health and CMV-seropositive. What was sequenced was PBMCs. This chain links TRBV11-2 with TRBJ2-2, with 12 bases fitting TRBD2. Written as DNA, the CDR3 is TGTGCCAGCAGCTTAATAGGGCCTAGCGGGAGGGAAAACACCGGGGAGCTGTTTTTT. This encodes CASSLIGPSGRENTGELFF.